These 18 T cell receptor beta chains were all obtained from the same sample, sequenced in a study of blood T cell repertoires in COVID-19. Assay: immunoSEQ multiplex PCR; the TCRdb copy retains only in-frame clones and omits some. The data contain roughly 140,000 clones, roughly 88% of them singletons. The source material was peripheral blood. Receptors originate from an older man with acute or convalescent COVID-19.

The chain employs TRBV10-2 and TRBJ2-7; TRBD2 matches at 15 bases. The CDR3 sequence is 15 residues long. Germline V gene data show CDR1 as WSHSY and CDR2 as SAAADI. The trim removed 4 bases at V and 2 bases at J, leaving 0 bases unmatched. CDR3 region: CASSGTSGRAYEQYF. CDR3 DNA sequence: TGCGCCAGCAGTGGGACTAGCGGGAGGGCCTACGAGCAGTACTTC.

The CDR3, as DNA: TGTGCCAGCAGCTTTAGTGACAGGGGAAAATCACCCCTCCACTTT. Its translation: CASSFSDRGKSPLHF. The chain links TRBV5-4 to TRBJ1-6; 8 bases are shared with TRBD1. Germline lookup yields CDR1 SGHNT and CDR2 YYREEE (reference sequence). V gave up 2 bases and J gave up 10 bases; unmatched junction bases: 8. CDR3 size: 15 residues. Using reference TRBV5-4 and TRBJ1-6 for the parts outside the CDR3, the full variable domain is ETGVTQSPTHLIKTRGQQVTLRCSSQSGHNTVSWYQQALGQGPQFIFQYYREEENGRGNFPPRFSGLQFPNYSSELNVNALELDDSALYLCASSFSDRGKSPLHFGNGTRLTVT.

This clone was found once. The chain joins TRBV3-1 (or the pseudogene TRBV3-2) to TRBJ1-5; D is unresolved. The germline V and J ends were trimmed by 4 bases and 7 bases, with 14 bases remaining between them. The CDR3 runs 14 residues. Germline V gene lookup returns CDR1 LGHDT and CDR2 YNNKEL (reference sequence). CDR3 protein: CASSPVREGQPQHF. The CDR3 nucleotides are TGTGCCAGCAGCCCTGTTCGGGAGGGACAGCCCCAGCATTTT.

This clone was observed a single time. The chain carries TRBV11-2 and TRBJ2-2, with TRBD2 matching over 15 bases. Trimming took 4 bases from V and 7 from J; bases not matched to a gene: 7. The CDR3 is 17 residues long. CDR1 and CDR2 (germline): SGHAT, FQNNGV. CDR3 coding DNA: TGTGCCAGCAGCTCCCAAGGACTAGCGGGAGGGGGCGGGGAGCTGTTTTTT. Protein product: CASSSQGLAGGGGELFF. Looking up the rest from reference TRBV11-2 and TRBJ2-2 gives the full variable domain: EAGVAQSPRYKIIEKRQSVAFWCNPISGHATLYWYQQILGQGPKLLIQFQNNGVVDDSQLPKDRFSAERLKGVDSTLKIQPAKLEDSAVYLCASSSQGLAGGGGELFFGEGSRLTVL.

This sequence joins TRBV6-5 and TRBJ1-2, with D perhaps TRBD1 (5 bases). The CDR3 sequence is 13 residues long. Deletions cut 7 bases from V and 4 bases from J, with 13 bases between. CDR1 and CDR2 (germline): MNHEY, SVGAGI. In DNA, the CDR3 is TGTGCCAGCACCTCGGGGGGGACCTATGGCTACACCTTC. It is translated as CASTSGGTYGYTF.

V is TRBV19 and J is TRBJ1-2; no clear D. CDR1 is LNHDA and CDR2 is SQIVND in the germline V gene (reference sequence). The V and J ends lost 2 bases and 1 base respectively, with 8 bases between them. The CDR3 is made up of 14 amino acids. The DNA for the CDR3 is TGTGCCAGTAGTATATCGGAGCTTAACTATGGCTACACCTTC. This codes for CASSISELNYGYTF.

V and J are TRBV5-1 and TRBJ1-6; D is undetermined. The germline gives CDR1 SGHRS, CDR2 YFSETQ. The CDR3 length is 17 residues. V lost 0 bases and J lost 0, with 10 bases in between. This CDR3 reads CASSLGAASSYNSPLHF. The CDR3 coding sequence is TGCGCCAGCAGCTTGGGGGCCGCGAGCTCCTATAATTCACCCCTCCACTTT.

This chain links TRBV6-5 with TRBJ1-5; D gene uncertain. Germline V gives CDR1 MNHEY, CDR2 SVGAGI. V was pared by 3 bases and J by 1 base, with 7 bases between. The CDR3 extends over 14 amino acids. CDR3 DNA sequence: TGTGCCAGCAGTTATTCCGGGAGCAATCAGCCCCAGCATTTT. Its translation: CASSYSGSNQPQHF.

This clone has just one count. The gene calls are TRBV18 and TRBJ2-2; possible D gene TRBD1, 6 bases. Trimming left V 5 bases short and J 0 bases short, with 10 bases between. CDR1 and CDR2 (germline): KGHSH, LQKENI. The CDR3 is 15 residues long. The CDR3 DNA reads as TGTGCCAGCTCAGAGACAGGTTCGAACACCGGGGAGCTGTTTTTT. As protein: CASSETGSNTGELFF. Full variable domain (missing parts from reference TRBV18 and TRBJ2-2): NAGVMQNPRHLVRRRGQEARLRCSPMKGHSHVYWYRQLPEEGLKFMVYLQKENIIDESGMPKERFSAEFPKEGPSILRIQQVVRGDSAAYFCASSETGSNTGELFFGEGSRLTVL.

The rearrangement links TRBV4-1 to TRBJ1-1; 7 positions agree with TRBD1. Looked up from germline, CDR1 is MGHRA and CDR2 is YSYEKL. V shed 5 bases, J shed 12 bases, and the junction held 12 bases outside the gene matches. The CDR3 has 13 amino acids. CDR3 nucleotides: TGCGCCAGCAGCGTAAGGGGGCGAGAGGCGACTTTCTTT. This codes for CASSVRGREATFF.

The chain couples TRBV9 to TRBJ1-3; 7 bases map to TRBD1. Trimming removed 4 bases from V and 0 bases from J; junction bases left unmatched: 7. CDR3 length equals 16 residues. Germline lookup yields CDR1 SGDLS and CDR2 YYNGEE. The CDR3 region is CASSLLWTGSGNTIYF. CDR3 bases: TGTGCCAGCAGCCTCCTTTGGACAGGCTCTGGAAACACCATATATTTT.

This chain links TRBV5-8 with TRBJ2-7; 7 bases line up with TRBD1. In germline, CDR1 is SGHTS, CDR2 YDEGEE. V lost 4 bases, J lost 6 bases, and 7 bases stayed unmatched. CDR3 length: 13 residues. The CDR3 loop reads CASSNYRGSEQYF. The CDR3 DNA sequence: TGTGCCAGCAGCAATTACAGGGGTAGCGAGCAGTACTTC.

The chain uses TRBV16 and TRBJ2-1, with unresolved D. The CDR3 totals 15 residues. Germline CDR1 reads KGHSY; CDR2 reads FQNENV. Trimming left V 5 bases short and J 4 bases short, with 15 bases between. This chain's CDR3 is CASSSQNGLYNEQFF. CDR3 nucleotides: TGTGCCAGCAGCTCACAAAATGGGCTATACAATGAGCAGTTCTTC.

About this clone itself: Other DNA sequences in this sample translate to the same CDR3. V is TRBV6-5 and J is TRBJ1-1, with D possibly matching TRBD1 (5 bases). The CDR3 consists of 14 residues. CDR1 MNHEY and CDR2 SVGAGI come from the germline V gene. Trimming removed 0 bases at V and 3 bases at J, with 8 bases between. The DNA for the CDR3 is TGTGCCAGCAGTTACTCCCGGGGGGACACTGAAGCTTTCTTT. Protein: CASSYSRGDTEAFF.

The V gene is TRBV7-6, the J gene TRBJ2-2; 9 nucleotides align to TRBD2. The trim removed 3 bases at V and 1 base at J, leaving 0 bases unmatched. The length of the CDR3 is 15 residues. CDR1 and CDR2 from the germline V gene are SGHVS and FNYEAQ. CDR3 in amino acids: CASSLREGNTGELFF. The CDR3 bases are TGTGCCAGCAGCTTGCGGGAGGGGAACACCGGGGAGCTGTTTTTT.

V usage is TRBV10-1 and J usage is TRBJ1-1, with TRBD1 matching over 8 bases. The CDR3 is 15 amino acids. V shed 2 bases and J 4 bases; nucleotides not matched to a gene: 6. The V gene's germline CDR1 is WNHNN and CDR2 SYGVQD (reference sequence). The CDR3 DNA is TGCGCCAGCAGTGAGCGGTTAACAGGGGGCACTGAAGCTTTCTTT. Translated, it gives CASSERLTGGTEAFF.

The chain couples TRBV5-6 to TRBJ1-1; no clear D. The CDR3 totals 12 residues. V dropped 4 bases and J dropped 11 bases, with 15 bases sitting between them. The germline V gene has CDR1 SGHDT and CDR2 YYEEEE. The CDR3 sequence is CASSRPDSGAFF. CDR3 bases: TGTGCCAGCAGCCGACCGGACTCCGGGGCTTTCTTT.

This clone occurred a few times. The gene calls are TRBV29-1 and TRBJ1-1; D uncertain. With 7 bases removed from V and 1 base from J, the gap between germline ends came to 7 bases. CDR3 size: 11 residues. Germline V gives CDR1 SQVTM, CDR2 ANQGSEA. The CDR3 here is CSARENTEAFF. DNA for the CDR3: TGCAGCGCCCGGGAGAACACTGAAGCTTTCTTT.